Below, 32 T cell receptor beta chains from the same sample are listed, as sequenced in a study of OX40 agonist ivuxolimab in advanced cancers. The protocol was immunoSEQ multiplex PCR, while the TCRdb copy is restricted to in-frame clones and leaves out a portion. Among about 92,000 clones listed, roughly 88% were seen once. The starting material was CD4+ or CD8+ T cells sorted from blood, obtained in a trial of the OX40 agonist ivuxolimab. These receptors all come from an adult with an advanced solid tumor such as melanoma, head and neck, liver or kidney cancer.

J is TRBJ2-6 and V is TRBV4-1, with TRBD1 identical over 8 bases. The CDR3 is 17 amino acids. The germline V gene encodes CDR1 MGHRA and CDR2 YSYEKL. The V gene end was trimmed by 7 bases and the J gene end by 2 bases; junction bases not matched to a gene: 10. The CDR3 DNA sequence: TGCGCCAGCACCCACGGGTACAGGGGGACTGGGGCCAACGTCCTGACTTTC. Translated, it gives CASTHGYRGTGANVLTF.

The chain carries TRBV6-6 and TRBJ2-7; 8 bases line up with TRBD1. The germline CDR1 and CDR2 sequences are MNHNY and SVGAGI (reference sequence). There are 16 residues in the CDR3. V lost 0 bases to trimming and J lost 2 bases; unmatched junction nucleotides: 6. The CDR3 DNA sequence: TGTGCCAGCAGTTACTCGGCTGGACAGGGTGCCTACGAGCAGTACTTC. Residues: CASSYSAGQGAYEQYF.

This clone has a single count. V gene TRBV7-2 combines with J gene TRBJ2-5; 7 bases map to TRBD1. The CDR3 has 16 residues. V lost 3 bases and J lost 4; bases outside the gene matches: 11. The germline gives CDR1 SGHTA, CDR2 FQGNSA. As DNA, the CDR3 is TGTGCCAGCAGCTTGGCCACCGACAGGGCCCGAGAGACCCAGTACTTC. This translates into CASSLATDRARETQYF.

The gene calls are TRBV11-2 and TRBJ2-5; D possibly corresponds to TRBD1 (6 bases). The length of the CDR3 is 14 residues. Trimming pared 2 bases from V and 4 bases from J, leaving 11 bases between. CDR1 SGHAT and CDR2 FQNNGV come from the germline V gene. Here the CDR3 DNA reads TGTGCCAGCAGCTTATGGGGGCAGGGAGAGACCCAGTACTTC. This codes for CASSLWGQGETQYF.

CDR3 DNA sequence: TGTGCCAGCAGTGTATTCGACGCCGAGCAGCAGTTCTTC. Its translation: CASSVFDAEQQFF. The chain is built from TRBV2 and TRBJ2-1; the D is unclear. In germline, CDR1 is SNHLY, CDR2 FYNNEI. V lost 4 bases to trimming and J lost 11 bases, with 15 bases between them. The CDR3 consists of 13 residues. Complete variable domain (other parts from reference TRBV2 and TRBJ2-1): EPEVTQTPSHQVTQMGQEVILRCVPISNHLYFYWYRQILGQKVEFLVSFYNNEISEKSEIFDDQFSVERPDGSNFTLKIRSTKLEDSAMYFCASSVFDAEQQFFGPGTRLTVL.

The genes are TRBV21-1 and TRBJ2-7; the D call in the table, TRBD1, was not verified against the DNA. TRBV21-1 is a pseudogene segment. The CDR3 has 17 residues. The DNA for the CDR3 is TGTGCCAGCAGCAACAACTGGACAGGGCAAAAATTTCGAGAGCAGTACTTC. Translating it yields CASSNNWTGQKFREQYF.

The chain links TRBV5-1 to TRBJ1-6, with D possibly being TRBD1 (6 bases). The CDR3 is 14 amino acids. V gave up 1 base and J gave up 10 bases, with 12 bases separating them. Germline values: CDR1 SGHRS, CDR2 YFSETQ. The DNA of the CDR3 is TGCGCCAGCAGCTTGCAGGGGATTGAATCACCCCTCCACTTT. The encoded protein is CASSLQGIESPLHF.

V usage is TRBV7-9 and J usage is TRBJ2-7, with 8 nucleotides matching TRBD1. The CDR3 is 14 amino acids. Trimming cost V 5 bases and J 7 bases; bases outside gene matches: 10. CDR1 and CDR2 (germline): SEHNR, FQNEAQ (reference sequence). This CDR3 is CASSRQGSPTEQYF. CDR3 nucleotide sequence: TGTGCCAGCAGCCGACAGGGGTCCCCTACGGAGCAGTACTTC.

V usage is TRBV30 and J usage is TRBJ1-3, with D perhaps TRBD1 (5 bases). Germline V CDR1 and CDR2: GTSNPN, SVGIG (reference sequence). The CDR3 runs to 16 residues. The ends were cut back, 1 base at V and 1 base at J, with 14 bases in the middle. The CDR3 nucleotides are TGTGCCTGGAGTGAGCCAGGGAGTTTTTCTGGAAACACCATATATTTT. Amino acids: CAWSEPGSFSGNTIYF.

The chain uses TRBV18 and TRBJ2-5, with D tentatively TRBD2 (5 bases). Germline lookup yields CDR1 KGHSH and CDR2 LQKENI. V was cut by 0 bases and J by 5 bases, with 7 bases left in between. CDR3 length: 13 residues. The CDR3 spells CASSPPPGETQYF. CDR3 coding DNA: TGTGCCAGCTCACCACCTCCGGGGGAGACCCAGTACTTC.

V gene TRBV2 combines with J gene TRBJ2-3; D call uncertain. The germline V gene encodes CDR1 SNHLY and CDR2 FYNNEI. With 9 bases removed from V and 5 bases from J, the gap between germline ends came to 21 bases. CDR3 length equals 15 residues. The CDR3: CASRASPVRVDTQYF. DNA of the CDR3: TGTGCCAGTAGGGCCAGCCCGGTACGGGTAGATACGCAGTATTTT.

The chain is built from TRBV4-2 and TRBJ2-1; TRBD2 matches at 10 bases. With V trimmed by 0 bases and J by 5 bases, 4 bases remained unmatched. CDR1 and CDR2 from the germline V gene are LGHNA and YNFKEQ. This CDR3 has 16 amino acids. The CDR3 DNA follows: TGTGCCAGCAGCCAAGAGTGGACTAGCGGAAACAATGAGCAGTTCTTC. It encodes CASSQEWTSGNNEQFF.

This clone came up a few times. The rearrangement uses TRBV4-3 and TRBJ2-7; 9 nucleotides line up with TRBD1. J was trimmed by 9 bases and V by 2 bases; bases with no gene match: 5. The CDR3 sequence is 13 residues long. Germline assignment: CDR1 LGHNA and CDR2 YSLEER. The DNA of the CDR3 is TGCGCCAGCAGCCAATCAACAGGGGGCGTGCAGTACTTC. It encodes CASSQSTGGVQYF.

CDR3 coding DNA: TGTGCCAGCAGCTCAGAGTTTAGATCTGGAAACACCATATATTTT. This codes for CASSSEFRSGNTIYF. The gene calls are TRBV7-2 and TRBJ1-3; the D is unclear. Trimming took off 4 bases at V and 1 base at J, with 11 bases between the two ends. The CDR3 loop spans 15 amino acids. CDR1 and CDR2 from the germline V gene are SGHTA and FQGNSA.

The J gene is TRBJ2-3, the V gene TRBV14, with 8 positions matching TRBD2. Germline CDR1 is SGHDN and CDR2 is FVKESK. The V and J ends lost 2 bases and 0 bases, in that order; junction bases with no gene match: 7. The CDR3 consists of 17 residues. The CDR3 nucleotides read TGTGCCAGCAGCCAACTGGGGACTAGGCCGAGCACAGATACGCAGTATTTT. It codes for CASSQLGTRPSTDTQYF.

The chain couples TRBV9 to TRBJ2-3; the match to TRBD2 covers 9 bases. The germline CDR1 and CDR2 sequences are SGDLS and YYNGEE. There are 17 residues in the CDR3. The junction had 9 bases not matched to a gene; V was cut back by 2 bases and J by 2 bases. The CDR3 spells CASSVGREGRFTDTQYF. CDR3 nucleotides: TGTGCCAGCAGCGTGGGGCGGGAGGGCCGGTTCACAGATACGCAGTATTTT.

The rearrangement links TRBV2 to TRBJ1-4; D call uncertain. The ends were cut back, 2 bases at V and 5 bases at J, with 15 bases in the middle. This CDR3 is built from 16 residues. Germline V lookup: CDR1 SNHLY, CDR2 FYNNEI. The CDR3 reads CASSERRPLLNEKLFF. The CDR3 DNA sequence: TGTGCCAGCAGTGAACGCCGACCGCTCCTAAATGAAAAACTGTTTTTT.

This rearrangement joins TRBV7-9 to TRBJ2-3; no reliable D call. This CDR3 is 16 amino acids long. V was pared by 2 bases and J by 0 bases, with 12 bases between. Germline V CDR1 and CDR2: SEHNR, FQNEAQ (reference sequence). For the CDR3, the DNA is TGTGCCAGCAGCTTATTAGCCTGGGCAAGCACAGATACGCAGTATTTT. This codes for CASSLLAWASTDTQYF.

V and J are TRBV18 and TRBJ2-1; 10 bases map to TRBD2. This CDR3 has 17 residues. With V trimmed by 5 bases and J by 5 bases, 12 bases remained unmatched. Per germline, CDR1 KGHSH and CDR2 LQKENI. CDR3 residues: CASSNQILAGVNNEQFF. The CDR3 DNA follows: TGTGCCAGCTCAAACCAAATTCTAGCGGGAGTTAACAATGAGCAGTTCTTC.

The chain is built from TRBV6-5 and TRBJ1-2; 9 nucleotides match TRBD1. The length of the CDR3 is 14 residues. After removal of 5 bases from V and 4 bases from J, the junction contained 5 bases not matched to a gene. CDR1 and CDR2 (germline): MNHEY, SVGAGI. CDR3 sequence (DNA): TGTGCCAGCAGTAGGGACAGGGTACCCTATGGCTACACCTTC. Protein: CASSRDRVPYGYTF.

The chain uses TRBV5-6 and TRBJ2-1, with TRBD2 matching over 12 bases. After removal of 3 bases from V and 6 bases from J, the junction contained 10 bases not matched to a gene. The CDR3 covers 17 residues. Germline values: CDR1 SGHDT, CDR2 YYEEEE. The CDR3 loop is CASSSSGRARESNEQFF. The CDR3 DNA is TGTGCCAGCAGCTCTAGCGGGAGGGCTCGGGAATCCAATGAGCAGTTCTTC.

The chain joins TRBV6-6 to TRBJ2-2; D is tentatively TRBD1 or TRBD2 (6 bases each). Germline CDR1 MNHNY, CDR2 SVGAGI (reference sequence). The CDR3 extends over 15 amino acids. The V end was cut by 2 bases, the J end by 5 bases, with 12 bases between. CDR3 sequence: CASSYVRGRTGELFF. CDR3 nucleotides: TGTGCCAGCAGTTACGTCCGGGGGCGAACCGGGGAGCTGTTTTTT.

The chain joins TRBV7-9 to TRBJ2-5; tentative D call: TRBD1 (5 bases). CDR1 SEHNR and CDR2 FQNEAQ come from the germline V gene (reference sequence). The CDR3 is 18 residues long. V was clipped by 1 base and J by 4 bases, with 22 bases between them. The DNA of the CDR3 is TGTGCCAGCAGCTTAGTTCGATTGACAGATTTTGTTAGAGAGACCCAGTACTTC. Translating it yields CASSLVRLTDFVRETQYF.

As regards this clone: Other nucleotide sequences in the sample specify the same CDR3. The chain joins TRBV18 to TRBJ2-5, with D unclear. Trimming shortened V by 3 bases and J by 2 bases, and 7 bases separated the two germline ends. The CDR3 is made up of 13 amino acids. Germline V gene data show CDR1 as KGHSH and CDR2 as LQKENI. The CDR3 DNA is TGTGCCAGCTCACCGGGAACTCAAGAGACCCAGTACTTC. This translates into CASSPGTQETQYF. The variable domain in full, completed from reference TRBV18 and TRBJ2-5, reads NAGVMQNPRHLVRRRGQEARLRCSPMKGHSHVYWYRQLPEEGLKFMVYLQKENIIDESGMPKERFSAEFPKEGPSILRIQQVVRGDSAAYFCASSPGTQETQYFGPGTRLLVL.

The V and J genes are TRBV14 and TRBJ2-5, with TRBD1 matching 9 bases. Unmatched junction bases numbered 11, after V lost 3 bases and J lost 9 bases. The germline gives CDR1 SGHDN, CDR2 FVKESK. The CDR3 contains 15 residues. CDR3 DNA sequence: TGTGCCAGCAGCCAGAGGACAGGGGCATCTCAGGCCCAGTACTTC. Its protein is CASSQRTGASQAQYF.

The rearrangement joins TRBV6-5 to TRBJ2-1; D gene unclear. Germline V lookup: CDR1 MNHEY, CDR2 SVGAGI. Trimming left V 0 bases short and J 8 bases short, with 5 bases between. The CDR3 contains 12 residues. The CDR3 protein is CASSYSRDEQFF. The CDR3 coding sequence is TGTGCCAGCAGTTACTCTAGGGATGAGCAGTTCTTC.

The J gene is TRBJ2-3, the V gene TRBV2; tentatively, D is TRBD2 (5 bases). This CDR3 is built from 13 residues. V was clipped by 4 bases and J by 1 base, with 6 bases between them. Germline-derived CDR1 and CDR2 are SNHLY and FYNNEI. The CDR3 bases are TGTGCCAGCAGTGTGGAGGGCACAGATACGCAGTATTTT. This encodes CASSVEGTDTQYF.

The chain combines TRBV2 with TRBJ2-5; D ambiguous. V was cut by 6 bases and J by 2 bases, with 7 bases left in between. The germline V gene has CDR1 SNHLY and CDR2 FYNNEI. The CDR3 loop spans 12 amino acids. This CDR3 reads CASRGWQETQYF. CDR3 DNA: TGTGCCAGCAGAGGGTGGCAAGAGACCCAGTACTTC.

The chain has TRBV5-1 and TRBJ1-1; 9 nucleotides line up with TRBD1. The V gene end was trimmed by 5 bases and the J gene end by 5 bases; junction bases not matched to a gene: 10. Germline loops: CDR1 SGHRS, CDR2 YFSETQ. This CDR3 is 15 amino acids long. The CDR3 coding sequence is TGCGCCAGCAGGAGGGGGGACAGGGTGCGGACTGAAGCTTTCTTT. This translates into CASRRGDRVRTEAFF.

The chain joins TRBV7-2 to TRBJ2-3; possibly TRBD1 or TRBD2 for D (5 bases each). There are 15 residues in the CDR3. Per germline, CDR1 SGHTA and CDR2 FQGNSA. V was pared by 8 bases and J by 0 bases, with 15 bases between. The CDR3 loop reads CASSLQGASTDTQYF. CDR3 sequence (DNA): TGTGCCAGCTCCCTCCAGGGAGCTAGCACAGATACGCAGTATTTT. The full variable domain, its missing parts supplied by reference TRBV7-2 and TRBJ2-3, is GAGVSQSPSNKVTEKGKDVELRCDPISGHTALYWYRQSLGQGLEFLIYFQGNSAPDKSGLPSDRFSAERTGGSVSTLTIQRTQQEDSAVYLCASSLQGASTDTQYFGPGTRLTVL.

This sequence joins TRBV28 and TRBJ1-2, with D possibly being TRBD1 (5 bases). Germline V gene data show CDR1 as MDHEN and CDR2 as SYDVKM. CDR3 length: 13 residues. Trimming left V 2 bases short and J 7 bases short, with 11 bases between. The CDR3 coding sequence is TGTGCCAGCAGTTTACGGGGGGTCGGTGGCTACACCTTC. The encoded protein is CASSLRGVGGYTF.

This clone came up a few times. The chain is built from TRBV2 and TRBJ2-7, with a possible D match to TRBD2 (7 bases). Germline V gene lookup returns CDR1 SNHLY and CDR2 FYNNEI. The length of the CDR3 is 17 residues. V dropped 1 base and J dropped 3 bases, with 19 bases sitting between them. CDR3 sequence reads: CASSEGLLSGEGYEQYF. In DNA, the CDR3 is TGTGCCAGCAGTGAAGGTCTATTGTCAGGGGAGGGCTACGAGCAGTACTTC.